The 21 T cell receptor beta chains listed next were all sequenced from one sample in a study of Ad26.COV2.S vaccination and SARS-CoV-2 variants. Treatment described: some 20 received Ad26.COV2.S at low or high dose, single or two shots; about 5 received placebo; per-sample allocation not given. The samples date from day 63 after the first vaccine or placebo injection. Profiled with immunoSEQ multiplex PCR; TCRdb holds only in-frame clones, not every one. The sample holds some 320,000 clones, approximately 86% seen once. The sequencing here drew on peripheral blood, taken in a trial of Ad26.COV2.S vaccine versus placebo. The receptor set was obtained from a person aged 18-60 years who received the Ad26.COV2.S COVID-19 vaccine or a placebo.

The J gene is TRBJ2-7, the V gene TRBV5-1; no clear D. Trimming removed 5 bases at V and 2 bases at J, with 11 bases between. Germline CDR1 is SGHRS and CDR2 is YFSETQ. This CDR3 has 13 amino acids. CDR3 amino acids: CASRPGSTYEQYF. The CDR3 coding sequence is TGCGCCAGCAGGCCTGGTTCAACCTACGAGCAGTACTTC.

This rearrangement joins TRBV7-2 to TRBJ2-5, with 7 bases identical to TRBD1. The germline gives CDR1 SGHTA, CDR2 FQGNSA. The V segment lost 1 base and the J segment 4 bases; nucleotides outside the gene matches: 6. This CDR3 has 15 residues. DNA of the CDR3: TGTGCCAGCAGCTTAGGGAACAGGGGTGGAGAGACCCAGTACTTC. The encoded protein is CASSLGNRGGETQYF. The entire variable domain, with the rest obtained from reference TRBV7-2 and TRBJ2-5, is as follows: GAGVSQSPSNKVTEKGKDVELRCDPISGHTALYWYRQSLGQGLEFLIYFQGNSAPDKSGLPSDRFSAERTGGSVSTLTIQRTQQEDSAVYLCASSLGNRGGETQYFGPGTRLLVL.

The V and J genes are TRBV18 and TRBJ2-7; no firm D call. Germline CDR1 and CDR2: KGHSH and LQKENI. The CDR3 loop spans 13 amino acids. V lost 3 bases and J 4 bases, leaving 10 bases between the germline ends. DNA of the CDR3: TGTGCCAGCTCACCTACGACGGGTTACGAGCAGTACTTC. Its translation is CASSPTTGYEQYF.

The genes are TRBV7-6 and TRBJ2-5; 9 bases match TRBD2. The CDR3 contains 15 residues. Trimming cost V 2 bases and J 7 bases; bases outside gene matches: 8. Germline-derived CDR1 and CDR2 are SGHVS and FNYEAQ. The chain's CDR3 is CASSLFSGGTGTQYF. Written as DNA, the CDR3 is TGTGCCAGCAGCTTATTTAGCGGGGGCACGGGGACCCAGTACTTC.

This chain uses TRBV6-5 with TRBJ1-6, with 9 bases fitting TRBD1. The CDR3 has 15 amino acids. Germline loops: CDR1 MNHEY, CDR2 SVGAGI. The V and J ends lost 8 bases and 6 bases, in that order; junction bases with no gene match: 8. CDR3 region: CASRKPGQGNSPLHF. The DNA for the CDR3 is TGTGCCAGCCGGAAACCGGGACAGGGTAATTCACCCCTCCACTTT.

The chain joins TRBV5-5 to TRBJ1-4, with 7 bases matching TRBD1. The CDR3 consists of 15 residues. CDR1 and CDR2 (germline): SGHKS, YYEKEE (reference sequence). V shed 4 bases and J 2 bases; nucleotides not matched to a gene: 5. The CDR3 bases are TGTGCCAGCAGCATCCAGGGACAGACTAATGAAAAACTGTTTTTT. Translated: CASSIQGQTNEKLFF.

This chain uses TRBV28 with TRBJ1-2; 7 positions match TRBD1. This CDR3 spans 14 amino acids. Germline CDR1 MDHEN, CDR2 SYDVKM. The trim removed 6 bases at V and 4 bases at J, leaving 8 bases unmatched. The CDR3 spells CASREQGSPYGYTF. The CDR3 DNA sequence: TGTGCCAGCAGGGAACAGGGGTCCCCCTATGGCTACACCTTC.

The J gene is TRBJ1-1, the V gene TRBV18; no definite D call. The CDR3 contains 15 residues. Trimming took off 0 bases at V and 0 bases at J, with 8 bases between the two ends. Germline V gene lookup returns CDR1 KGHSH and CDR2 LQKENI. CDR3 loop: CASSPPLAMNTEAFF. CDR3 DNA sequence: TGTGCCAGCTCACCACCGCTAGCAATGAACACTGAAGCTTTCTTT. Supplemented by reference TRBV18 and TRBJ1-1, the full variable domain reads NAGVMQNPRHLVRRRGQEARLRCSPMKGHSHVYWYRQLPEEGLKFMVYLQKENIIDESGMPKERFSAEFPKEGPSILRIQQVVRGDSAAYFCASSPPLAMNTEAFFGQGTRLTVV.

The chain carries TRBV7-8 and TRBJ2-2; possible D gene TRBD2, 5 bases. CDR3 size: 15 residues. CDR1 and CDR2 (germline): SGHVS, FQNEAQ. V lost 1 base and J 1 base, leaving 7 bases between the germline ends. CDR3 loop: CASSLVGGNTGELFF. The CDR3 region has the DNA TGTGCCAGCAGCTTAGTTGGAGGGAACACCGGGGAGCTGTTTTTT.

This clone was seen only once. The chain is built from TRBV12-3 or TRBV12-4 and TRBJ1-1; D gene uncertain. The V end lost 4 bases, the J end lost 2 bases, and 2 bases lay between the germline ends. The CDR3 is 11 amino acids. The DNA of the CDR3 is TGTGCCAGCAGTTCAAACACTGAAGCTTTCTTT. Its translation is CASSSNTEAFF.

This clone has a single count. The gene calls are TRBV15 and TRBJ1-1; D may be TRBD1 (6 bases). The CDR3 length is 12 residues. Germline V gives CDR1 LNHNV, CDR2 YYDKDF (reference sequence). V was clipped by 1 base and J by 7 bases, with 7 bases between them. The CDR3 reads CATSRGTVEAFF. The CDR3 DNA sequence: TGTGCCACCAGCAGAGGGACAGTTGAAGCTTTCTTT.

The V and J genes are TRBV11-2 and TRBJ1-2, with 7 nucleotides matching TRBD1. Germline trimming cut 2 bases from V and 4 bases from J; bases unmatched to any gene: 10. The germline gives CDR1 SGHAT, CDR2 FQNNGV. The CDR3 is made up of 16 amino acids. The CDR3 is CASSLSTVGTVYGYTF. DNA of the CDR3: TGTGCCAGCAGCTTATCTACGGTGGGGACAGTCTATGGCTACACCTTC.

This chain connects TRBV2 to TRBJ1-6; D possibly corresponds to TRBD1 (5 bases). Trimming pared 3 bases from V and 7 bases from J, leaving 13 bases between. In germline, CDR1 is SNHLY, CDR2 FYNNEI. The CDR3 is 15 residues long. The CDR3 here is CASSEGHGYNSPLHF. CDR3 nucleotides: TGTGCCAGCAGTGAGGGGCACGGCTACAATTCACCCCTCCACTTT.

V usage is TRBV27 and J usage is TRBJ2-2; 7 nucleotides line up with TRBD1. Germline-derived CDR1 and CDR2 are MNHEY and SMNVEV (reference sequence). The CDR3 is made up of 16 amino acids. J gave up 3 bases and V 4 bases, and 8 bases lay outside the gene matches. The CDR3 nucleotides read TGTGCCAGCAGTTCTCACGGGACAGCCCACACCGGGGAGCTGTTTTTT. It encodes CASSSHGTAHTGELFF.

This chain links TRBV9 with TRBJ1-5; D uncertain. Germline V CDR1 and CDR2: SGDLS, YYNGEE. There are 15 residues in the CDR3. V gave up 0 bases and J gave up 1 base, with 8 bases separating them. The CDR3 here is CASSVDGVSNQPQHF. The CDR3 DNA is TGTGCCAGCAGCGTAGACGGGGTGAGCAATCAGCCCCAGCATTTT.

The chain uses TRBV5-5 and TRBJ1-1, with D tentatively TRBD1 (6 bases). The CDR3 covers 14 residues. CDR1 is SGHKS, CDR2 YYEKEE, per germline (reference sequence). Deletions cut 0 bases from V and 4 bases from J, with 10 bases between. The CDR3 sequence: CASSLVGGGTEAFF. CDR3 nucleotides: TGTGCCAGCAGCTTGGTCGGGGGCGGCACTGAAGCTTTCTTT.

The chain has TRBV5-4 and TRBJ2-7, with D perhaps matching TRBD1 or TRBD2 (5 bases each). Germline CDR1 and CDR2: SGHNT and YYREEE (reference sequence). Trimming removed 4 bases from V and 0 bases from J, with 11 bases in between. The CDR3 loop spans 14 amino acids. In nucleotides, the CDR3 is TGTGCCAGCAGCCCCCGGGACGGCTCCTACGAGCAGTACTTC. Amino acid sequence: CASSPRDGSYEQYF.

The rearrangement links TRBV7-2 to TRBJ1-3; maybe TRBD1 (5 bases). The germline gives CDR1 SGHTA, CDR2 FQGNSA. Trimming stripped 3 bases from V and 9 bases from J, with 6 bases between. The CDR3 covers 11 residues. The CDR3 region has the DNA TGTGCCAGCAGCTTGGGGGGCACCATATATTTT. Translating it yields CASSLGGTIYF.

The V gene is TRBV13, the J gene TRBJ1-3; unclear D gene. The CDR3 totals 15 residues. Germline CDR1 PRHDT, CDR2 FYEKMQ (reference sequence). V gave up 5 bases and J gave up 0 bases, with 11 bases separating them. Here the CDR3 DNA reads TGTGCCAGCAGCCTATTGGGGAACTCTGGAAACACCATATATTTT. Protein sequence: CASSLLGNSGNTIYF.

V usage is TRBV5-5 and J usage is TRBJ2-3; a weak D match, TRBD2 (6 bases). The V and J ends lost 4 bases and 2 bases respectively, with 14 bases between them. This CDR3 has 15 residues. The V gene's germline CDR1 is SGHKS and CDR2 YYEKEE (reference sequence). CDR3 nucleotide sequence: TGTGCCAGCAGCCGGGCTGGGGGGAACACAGATACGCAGTATTTT. Protein product: CASSRAGGNTDTQYF.

The genes are TRBV7-9 and TRBJ2-7; 7 nucleotides agree with TRBD1. V shed 8 bases, J shed 0 bases, and the junction held 7 bases outside the gene matches. The CDR3 covers 14 residues. Per the germline V gene, CDR1 is SEHNR and CDR2 is FQNEAQ (reference sequence). The CDR3 loop is CASGNRGSSYEQYF. CDR3 in DNA: TGTGCCAGCGGCAACAGGGGAAGCTCCTACGAGCAGTACTTC. The whole variable domain, remainder taken from reference TRBV7-9 and TRBJ2-7, is DTGVSQNPRHKITKRGQNVTFRCDPISEHNRLYWYRQTLGQGPEFLTYFQNEAQLEKSRLLSDRFSAERPKGSFSTLEIQRTEQGDSAMYLCASGNRGSSYEQYFGPGTRLTVT.